Below, one TCR beta chain is given with its context. Its antigen has not been determined. Within one base of it there is no much larger clone, and no base qualities were kept. CDR3 length: 14 amino acids, cysteine to phenylalanine. Only the CDR3 part of the read is kept: 42 bases, read in frame from the first base. For this chain, trimming is 6 bases at the V end and 5 bases at the J end, and the number of junction bases without a gene match is 5. CDR1 and CDR2 are read off the germline V gene as SNHLY and FYNNEI. Library method: the immunoSEQ multiplex PCR assay. The clones in this table, taken by TCRdb from immuneACCESS, are in-frame only. Not every clone is retained; where verified, under half of the shortfall comes from an unresolved V gene, and the cause of the rest is unknown. For this sample the table gives tens of thousands of clones, of which about 97% were detected only once. About 0.31% of the sample goes to the ten largest clones.

These data come from a study of technical replicates of blood from a handful of donors (dated by TCRdb to 2016 to 2017). The receptor chain draws on TRBV2 and TRBJ1-5; TRBD1 fits 9 bases in the junction. The sequence was collected from a human donor in good health. Sequencing input: T cells isolated from PBMCs. Here the CDR3 is given as CASSPGQGHQPQHF. Here is the DNA: TGTGCCAGCAGCCCGGGACAGGGACATCAGCCCCAGCATTTT.